This TCR beta chain was identified in a study of T cells in Graves' hyperthyroidism and ophthalmopathy. Hyperthyroidism in the patients, aged 18 to 65, was newly diagnosed and under 2 months in duration. This CDR3 has 16 amino acids. CDR1 and CDR2 (germline): SGHRS, YFSETQ. V was clipped by 0 bases and J by 2 bases, with 14 bases between them. This clonotype was seen only a few times. TCR beta CDR3 regions were amplified from RNA. The HTBI set primed first-round TCR CDR3 RT-PCR. TCRdb re-derived calls from the multiplex PCR reads in MiXCR, one entry per CDR3 protein. The sample shows 550,000 to 600,000 distinct CDR3 sequences, 16% of them seen only once.

This chain uses TRBV5-1 with TRBJ1-1; no reliable D call. What was sequenced was blood. The TCR originated in a woman between 18 and 29 years old with Graves' hyperthyroidism. The CDR3: CASSLVAGPGNTEAFF. CDR3 DNA sequence: TGCGCCAGCAGCTTGGTAGCAGGTCCAGGAAACACTGAAGCTTTCTTT.